The subject of this entry is one TCR beta chain. Its cognate antigen is unknown. The PCR was carried out with 60 Vbeta primers and 13 Jbeta primers. Method: immunoSEQ multiplex PCR; TCRdb's copy keeps in-frame clones and lacks some. The data hold roughly 180,000 clones, with around 78% observed a single time. The data originate from a study of cytomegalovirus exposure and HLA in healthy donors. Study conclusions and caveats: A later analysis reported that several of the most significant clusters appeared to be linked to common viral pathogens, among them Epstein-Barr virus. Per a prior analysis, the majority of TCR beta V segments were productive roughly 87% or roughly 30% of the time.

Germline assignment: CDR1 MNHEY and CDR2 SMNVEV (reference sequence). This CDR3 is 17 amino acids long. V is TRBV27 and J is TRBJ2-5; 12 bases fit TRBD2. The end of the DNA aligns better with TRBJ2-7, so the J call may be wrong. This sequence originates from a female donor in good health and CMV-seronegative. Sequenced input: PBMCs. The CDR3 DNA sequence: TGTGCCAGCAGTTCTCTGACTAGCGGGGGTAGCTCCTACGAGCAGTACTTC. As protein: CASSSLTSGGSSYEQYF.